The 32 T cell receptor beta chains below all came from one sample that was sequenced in a study of T-cell memory formation after mild COVID-19. MiXCR, run by TCRdb on the 5' RACE reads, gives a single entry per CDR3 protein. The data show about 39,000 distinct CDR3 sequences, with about 6.1% seen just once and under 0.95% held by the top ten. The sequencing input was PBMCs or a T cell subset sorted from them (not recorded which). These receptors were taken from an adult who had mild COVID-19 (a few samples of this study predate the infection). Cell type and time point are not known.

This clonotype was observed at least ten times. One end of the junction varies from germline; a read error may be responsible. The gene calls are TRBV7-2 and TRBJ2-7, with a weak D call TRBD2 (6 bases). The germline gives CDR1 SGHTA, CDR2 FQGNSA. This CDR3 has 12 residues. The CDR3 sequence: CASSSRGLASNF. CDR3 coding DNA: TGTGCCAGCAGCTCCAGAGGGCTAGCGTCGAACTTC.

This clonotype was observed at least ten times. The chain links TRBV5-1 to TRBJ2-5; D is perhaps TRBD2 (6 bases). CDR3 length: 15 amino acids. V lost 1 base, J lost 5 bases, and 15 bases lay in between. CDR1 is SGHRS, CDR2 YFSETQ, per germline. CDR3 region: CASSLNTGAQETQYF. As DNA, the CDR3 is TGCGCCAGCAGCTTGAATACGGGAGCGCAGGAGACCCAGTACTTC. Using reference TRBV5-1 and TRBJ2-5 for the parts outside the CDR3, the full variable domain is KAGVTQTPRYLIKTRGQQVTLSCSPISGHRSVSWYQQTPGQGLQFLFEYFSETQRNKGNFPGRFSGRQFSNSRSEMNVSTLELGDSALYLCASSLNTGAQETQYFGPGTRLLVL.

There are many counts of this clonotype. This rearrangement joins TRBV7-2 to TRBJ2-1; D remains unclear. Trimming stripped 2 bases from V and 0 bases from J, with 8 bases between. Germline lookup yields CDR1 SGHTA and CDR2 FQGNSA. The CDR3 contains 15 residues. The CDR3 protein is CASSLSADSYNEQFF. CDR3 sequence (DNA): TGTGCCAGCAGCTTATCCGCGGACTCCTACAATGAGCAGTTCTTC.

This clonotype was seen at least ten times. V is TRBV4-2 and J is TRBJ2-4; D gene uncertain. V lost 0 bases and J 6 bases, leaving 12 bases between the germline ends. This CDR3 comprises 15 residues. The germline V gene has CDR1 LGHNA and CDR2 YNFKEQ. The CDR3 here is CASSQDRELINIQYF. The CDR3, as DNA: TGTGCCAGCAGCCAAGATCGAGAACTAATAAACATTCAGTACTTC.

V and J are TRBV4-2 and TRBJ2-1; D gene ambiguous. The CDR3 loop spans 15 amino acids. The germline gives CDR1 LGHNA, CDR2 YNFKEQ. Between the trimmed V and J ends, which lost 2 bases and 5 bases, there was a span of 13 bases. CDR3 region: CASSQLRDGNNEQFF. CDR3 DNA: TGTGCCAGCAGCCAACTCCGAGACGGAAACAATGAGCAGTTCTTC.

V and J are TRBV20-1 and TRBJ2-6; D is ambiguous. The CDR3 loop spans 16 amino acids. Trimming shortened V by 3 bases and J by 0 bases, and 12 bases separated the two germline ends. CDR1 DFQATT and CDR2 SNEGSKA come from the germline V gene (reference sequence). As DNA, the CDR3 is TGCAGTGCTAGGGGCAGAAAAACCTCTGGGGCCAACGTCCTGACTTTC. Amino acids: CSARGRKTSGANVLTF.

There are a few counts of this clonotype. This sequence joins TRBV18 and TRBJ1-2; 8 bases agree with TRBD1. The CDR3 is 15 amino acids. V shed 4 bases, J shed 4 bases, and the junction held 8 bases outside the gene matches. Germline lookup yields CDR1 KGHSH and CDR2 LQKENI. CDR3 nucleotides: TGTGCCAGCTCACTAAGACAGGGGCGCTCCTATGGCTACACCTTC. Amino acids: CASSLRQGRSYGYTF.

This clonotype appeared many times. This rearrangement joins TRBV12-3 or TRBV12-4 to TRBJ1-1, with TRBD1 matching over 11 bases. The CDR3 loop spans 18 amino acids. V lost 3 bases, J lost 4 bases, and 13 bases stayed unmatched. CDR3 DNA: TGTGCCAGCAGTTTTAGAGGACAGGGGGCTCCCATGGGCACTGAAGCTTTCTTT. Translated: CASSFRGQGAPMGTEAFF.

This chain uses TRBV7-2 with TRBJ1-2, with TRBD1 matching over 12 bases. V lost 5 bases and J lost 8; bases outside the gene matches: 12. This CDR3 comprises 16 residues. Germline V gives CDR1 SGHTA, CDR2 FQGNSA. For the CDR3, the DNA is TGTGCCAGCAGCCTCCGGGACAGGGGGCTAGCGGGCGGCTACACCTTC. Encoded protein: CASSLRDRGLAGGYTF.

The V call is TRBV3-1, the J call TRBJ1-5; no clear D gene. Germline assignment: CDR1 LGHDT and CDR2 YNNKEL (reference sequence). CDR3 length: 13 residues. V was clipped by 2 bases and J by 7 bases, with 9 bases between them. CDR3 DNA sequence: TGTGCCAGCAGCCAACTGGCGGGCCAGCCCCAGCATTTT. Translated, it gives CASSQLAGQPQHF.

The chain is built from TRBV24-1 and TRBJ2-2; D is ambiguous. Germline CDR1 and CDR2: KGHDR and SFDVKD. This CDR3 is 11 amino acids long. Deletions cut 9 bases from V and 6 bases from J, with 7 bases between. The CDR3 sequence is CATRAAGELFF. The CDR3, as DNA: TGTGCCACCCGCGCGGCCGGGGAGCTGTTTTTT.

The chain employs TRBV6-6 and TRBJ1-6; 7 bases agree with TRBD1. Germline trimming cut 6 bases from V and 8 bases from J; bases unmatched to any gene: 4. CDR1 is MNHNY and CDR2 is SVGAGI in the germline V gene (reference sequence). This CDR3 has 13 amino acids. CDR3 amino acids: CASRRQGDSPLHF. In DNA form, the CDR3 reads TGTGCCAGCAGAAGACAGGGTGATTCACCCCTCCACTTT.

In this sample, this clonotype turned up a few times. The J gene is TRBJ2-3, the V gene TRBV7-9, with a tentative D call TRBD1 (6 bases). This CDR3 spans 15 amino acids. Trimming cost V 5 bases and J 0 bases, with 12 bases left between them. Germline V lookup: CDR1 SEHNR, CDR2 FQNEAQ (reference sequence). The CDR3 loop reads CASSQQGQSTDTQYF. The CDR3 DNA reads as TGTGCCAGCAGCCAACAGGGTCAAAGCACAGATACGCAGTATTTT.

This clonotype was counted only a few times. J is TRBJ2-1 and V is TRBV19, with D hard to call. This CDR3 contains 13 residues. The germline V gene encodes CDR1 LNHDA and CDR2 SQIVND (reference sequence). V was trimmed by 4 bases and J by 4 bases, leaving 8 bases between them. CDR3 protein: CASSTTKYNEQFF. The CDR3 DNA reads as TGTGCCAGTAGTACAACCAAGTACAATGAGCAGTTCTTC.

This clonotype appeared many times. The genes are TRBV6-2 or TRBV6-3 and TRBJ2-2, with TRBD1 identical over 11 bases. Germline CDR1 and CDR2: MNHEY and SVGEGT. The CDR3 is 14 amino acids. J gave up 11 bases and V 6 bases, and 8 bases lay outside the gene matches. The CDR3 nucleotides read TGTGCCAGCAGCCAGGACAGGGGGCCATTCGAGCTGTTTTTT. It is translated as CASSQDRGPFELFF.

At least ten counts were recorded for this clonotype. The V gene is TRBV6-5, the J gene TRBJ2-1, with 12 bases aligning to TRBD2. CDR3 length: 17 residues. The germline CDR1 and CDR2 sequences are MNHEY and SVGAGI. Trimming took 0 bases from V and 3 from J; bases not matched to a gene: 3. The CDR3 sequence: CASSYSLAGGYYNEQFF. CDR3 coding DNA: TGTGCCAGCAGTTACTCCCTAGCGGGAGGGTACTACAATGAGCAGTTCTTC.

This clonotype was counted a few times. The CDR3 sequence is CSARPTGTGWNTEAFF. The CDR3, as DNA: TGCAGTGCTAGACCTACAGGGACAGGTTGGAACACTGAAGCTTTCTTT. V usage is TRBV20-1 and J usage is TRBJ1-1; 8 positions agree with TRBD1. Trimming removed 2 bases from V and 1 base from J; junction bases left unmatched: 9. CDR3 length equals 16 residues. CDR1 DFQATT and CDR2 SNEGSKA come from the germline V gene (reference sequence).

This clonotype came up many times. The gene calls are TRBV20-1 and TRBJ2-7; D is possibly TRBD1 or TRBD2 (6 bases each). This CDR3 spans 14 amino acids. V lost 1 base, J lost 0 bases, and 10 bases lay in between. Germline V gene data show CDR1 as DFQATT and CDR2 as SNEGSKA (reference sequence). CDR3 sequence (DNA): TGCAGTGCTAGAGGAGGGGGGCTCTCCTACGAGCAGTACTTC. Protein sequence: CSARGGGLSYEQYF.

The chain has TRBV12-3 or TRBV12-4 and TRBJ1-1; unclear D gene. This CDR3 is built from 13 residues. V lost 6 bases, J lost 3 bases, and 11 bases lay in between. CDR3 coding DNA: TGTGCCAGCAGGATCCAGCAGTACACTGAAGCTTTCTTT. Translated, it gives CASRIQQYTEAFF.

The rearrangement links TRBV3-1 to TRBJ2-7; TRBD1 aligns across 9 bases. Germline loops: CDR1 LGHDT, CDR2 YNNKEL (reference sequence). V trimming: 0 bases; J trimming: 3 bases; junction bases outside the gene matches: 3. This CDR3 is built from 15 residues. CDR3 sequence: CASSQDDRGGYEQYF. CDR3 nucleotides: TGTGCCAGCAGCCAAGATGACAGGGGGGGCTACGAGCAGTACTTC.

This clonotype was observed a few times. J is TRBJ2-5 and V is TRBV30, with D perhaps TRBD2 (5 bases). V lost 1 base, J lost 1 base, and 13 bases lay in between. Germline V gene data show CDR1 as GTSNPN and CDR2 as SVGIG (reference sequence). The CDR3 runs to 15 residues. The CDR3 is CAWSENWGAQETQYF. CDR3 DNA sequence: TGTGCCTGGAGTGAAAACTGGGGAGCCCAAGAGACCCAGTACTTC.

This clonotype occurred many times. This sequence joins TRBV12-3 or TRBV12-4 and TRBJ2-4; D gene uncertain. Trimming shortened V by 1 base and J by 15 bases, and 13 bases separated the two germline ends. The CDR3 extends over 12 amino acids. CDR3 in amino acids: CASSLVPGPWYF. As DNA, the CDR3 is TGTGCCAGCAGTTTAGTCCCCGGGCCCTGGTACTTC.

This clonotype was counted at least ten times. The CDR3 bases are TGCGCCAGCAGCCAAGACTGGGCAGACAATCAGCCCCAGCATTTT. Translated: CASSQDWADNQPQHF. This sequence joins TRBV4-3 and TRBJ1-5; D is uncertain. CDR3 size: 15 residues. V dropped 0 bases and J dropped 3 bases, with 9 bases sitting between them. Germline CDR1 is LGHNA and CDR2 is YSLEER.

This clonotype was found a few times. The gene calls are TRBV2 and TRBJ1-1; 11 bases fit TRBD1. The germline V gene has CDR1 SNHLY and CDR2 FYNNEI. V was clipped by 6 bases and J by 1 base; unmatched bases: 4. This CDR3 has 15 residues. The CDR3 nucleotides are TGTGCCAGCAGGGACAGGGGGCTTAGGAACACTGAAGCTTTCTTT. Protein sequence: CASRDRGLRNTEAFF.

The V and J genes are TRBV7-9 and TRBJ1-2; 8 bases agree with TRBD1. Germline CDR1 is SEHNR and CDR2 is FQNEAQ (reference sequence). This CDR3 spans 15 amino acids. V was pared by 4 bases and J by 6 bases, with 10 bases of the junction left unmatched. Written as DNA, the CDR3 is TGTGCCAGCAGCTCAGACAGGGGAACTATACATGGCTACACCTTC. Translation gives CASSSDRGTIHGYTF.

There are many counts of this clonotype. J is TRBJ2-1 and V is TRBV12-3 or TRBV12-4, with D unresolved. V lost 6 bases, J lost 9 bases, and 9 bases lay in between. CDR3 length equals 11 residues. The chain's CDR3 is CASSPQREQFF. DNA of the CDR3: TGTGCCAGCAGCCCACAACGTGAGCAGTTCTTC.

This clonotype was recorded many times. The gene calls are TRBV7-2 and TRBJ2-3; tentatively, D is TRBD1 (6 bases). Germline V gene sequence: CDR1 SGHTA, CDR2 FQGNSA. The V and J ends lost 1 base and 2 bases respectively, with 7 bases between them. This CDR3 has 14 residues. CDR3 protein: CASSLDRATDTQYF. The CDR3 nucleotides are TGTGCCAGCAGCTTAGACAGGGCCACAGATACGCAGTATTTT.

Only a few counts were recorded for this clonotype. The CDR3 sequence: CAWSVWSAASDTQYF. CDR3 sequence (DNA): TGTGCCTGGAGTGTATGGTCCGCAGCCTCAGATACGCAGTATTTT. V is TRBV30 and J is TRBJ2-3; no clear D. The CDR3 loop spans 15 amino acids. V was shortened by 0 bases and J by 4 bases, with 14 bases between the two germline ends. Germline V CDR1 and CDR2: GTSNPN, SVGIG (reference sequence).

This chain uses TRBV6-1 with TRBJ1-1; D is uncertain. The CDR3 runs to 14 residues. V was cut by 10 bases and J by 4 bases, with 19 bases left in between. The V gene's germline CDR1 is MNHNS and CDR2 SASEGT. The CDR3 coding sequence is TGTGCCACAACCGCAGTGGGGTCTGGCACTGAAGCTTTCTTT. Translating gives CATTAVGSGTEAFF.

Only a few counts were recorded for this clonotype. This sequence joins TRBV7-8 and TRBJ1-1; tentative D call: TRBD1 (5 bases). Germline CDR1 SGHVS, CDR2 FQNEAQ. Trimming removed 5 bases at V and 0 bases at J, with 13 bases between. This CDR3 contains 15 residues. The CDR3 is CASSTRGGMNTEAFF. The CDR3 DNA reads as TGTGCCAGCAGCACACGGGGCGGAATGAACACTGAAGCTTTCTTT. The complete variable domain, with remaining parts taken from reference TRBV7-8 and TRBJ1-1, reads GAGVSQSPRYKVAKRGQDVALRCDPISGHVSLFWYQQALGQGPEFLTYFQNEAQLDKSGLPSDRFFAERPEGSVSTLKIQRTQQEDSAVYLCASSTRGGMNTEAFFGQGTRLTVV.

This clonotype was seen a handful of times. The V call is TRBV14, the J call TRBJ2-5, with 13 bases matching TRBD2. Per germline, CDR1 SGHDN and CDR2 FVKESK. Unmatched junction bases numbered 6, after V lost 7 bases and J lost 1 base. The CDR3 loop spans 16 amino acids. The CDR3 spells CASTPGLAGFQETQYF. CDR3 DNA: TGTGCCAGCACCCCGGGACTAGCGGGATTCCAAGAGACCCAGTACTTC.

This clonotype was found a few times. The V call is TRBV2, the J call TRBJ1-1, with a tentative D call TRBD1 (6 bases). V dropped 5 bases and J dropped 0 bases, with 7 bases sitting between them. The CDR3 sequence is 13 residues long. The germline gives CDR1 SNHLY, CDR2 FYNNEI. The CDR3 DNA follows: TGTGCCAGCAGTACAGGGATGAACACTGAAGCTTTCTTT. Its protein product is CASSTGMNTEAFF.